Below are 10 T cell receptor beta chains sequenced from a single sample in a study of T-cell reconstitution after alpha-beta-depleted transplantation in children. Preparing the TCRbeta library involved the use of unique molecular identifiers. TCRdb reanalysed the PCR reads using MiXCR and keeps one entry per CDR3 protein. Of about 980,000 distinct CDR3 sequences listed, roughly 29% are singletons. Sample: PBMCs, mostly from graft donor cells, taken 360 days after TCRalphabeta/CD19-depleted stem cell transplant. The receptor set was obtained from a boy under two years old who had a stem cell transplant for SCID, so the T cells may come from the graft donor.

This clonotype was counted only a few times. The chain links TRBV10-3 to TRBJ2-2, with D perhaps given as TRBD1 or TRBD2 (5 bases each). This CDR3 is built from 13 residues. The V gene lost 8 bases and the J gene lost 6 bases, with 13 bases spanning the gap. Germline CDR1 reads ENHRY; CDR2 reads SYGVKD. The CDR3 DNA is TGTGCCATCCGGGACCCCGCGCCCGGGGAGCTGTTTTTT. This translates into CAIRDPAPGELFF.

This clonotype was detected only a few times. This rearrangement joins TRBV12-3 or TRBV12-4 to TRBJ2-7; no definite D call. This CDR3 region has 11 residues. Trimming took 6 bases from V and 7 from J, leaving 10 bases between them. The CDR3 protein is CASRWTGEQYF. The DNA for the CDR3 is TGTGCCAGCAGGTGGACCGGAGAGCAGTACTTC.

This clonotype was recorded a few times. This rearrangement joins TRBV18 to TRBJ2-1; D call uncertain. The CDR3 has 14 residues. CDR1 KGHSH and CDR2 LQKENI come from the germline V gene. The ends were cut back, 1 base at V and 4 bases at J, with 8 bases in the middle. The CDR3 DNA follows: TGTGCCAGCTCACCACAGCCGCGGTACAATGAGCAGTTCTTC. This encodes CASSPQPRYNEQFF.

The gene calls are TRBV9 and TRBJ2-7, with D possibly being TRBD1 (5 bases). The CDR3 length is 14 residues. Trimming stripped 0 bases from V and 5 bases from J, with 12 bases between. Germline V gene data show CDR1 as SGDLS and CDR2 as YYNGEE. The DNA for the CDR3 is TGTGCCAGCAGCGTAGGGGGCCCAGGCAACGAGCAGTACTTC. Amino acid sequence: CASSVGGPGNEQYF.

This clonotype was seen only a few times. The chain employs TRBV12-3 or TRBV12-4 and TRBJ2-3; a weak D match, TRBD1 (6 bases). CDR3 length: 14 residues. V was cut by 0 bases and J by 6 bases, with 10 bases left in between. This chain's CDR3 is CASSLAGAGDTQYF. The CDR3 bases are TGTGCCAGCAGTTTAGCGGGGGCTGGGGATACGCAGTATTTT.

The chain joins TRBV7-6 to TRBJ2-3; D is unclear. Germline CDR1 reads SGHVS; CDR2 reads FNYEAQ. The CDR3 has 13 amino acids. V was shortened by 5 bases and J by 2 bases, with 8 bases between the two germline ends. The CDR3: CASSRRDTDTQYF. Written as DNA, the CDR3 is TGTGCCAGCAGCCGAAGGGACACAGATACGCAGTATTTT.

V is TRBV5-6 and J is TRBJ2-1, with D possibly matching TRBD2 (6 bases). V dropped 4 bases and J dropped 0 bases, with 14 bases sitting between them. The CDR3 contains 16 residues. Per the germline V gene, CDR1 is SGHDT and CDR2 is YYEEEE. The CDR3 nucleotides are TGTGCCAGCAGCCGCTACGGGGGTAGCTCCTACAATGAGCAGTTCTTC. Amino acids: CASSRYGGSSYNEQFF.

This clonotype has more than one count but fewer than ten. The chain uses TRBV4-3 and TRBJ2-2; D is undetermined. The V gene's germline CDR1 is LGHNA and CDR2 YSLEER. Trimming shortened V by 1 base and J by 6 bases, and 6 bases separated the two germline ends. This CDR3 has 13 residues. CDR3 sequence (DNA): TGCGCCAGCAGCCAAGGAGCTTCCGGGGAGCTGTTTTTT. This gives the protein CASSQGASGELFF.

This clonotype was counted a few times. The chain uses TRBV10-3 and TRBJ2-7; 7 bases are a match to TRBD1. Germline V gene sequence: CDR1 ENHRY, CDR2 SYGVKD. V was clipped by 6 bases and J by 7 bases; unmatched bases: 12. This CDR3 contains 14 residues. CDR3 sequence (DNA): TGTGCCATCAGCATCACAGGGGCTCCTTGGGAGCAGTACTTC. It encodes CAISITGAPWEQYF.

This clonotype occurred many times. The gene calls are TRBV12-3 or TRBV12-4 and TRBJ2-7, with D possibly matching TRBD2 (7 bases). Trimming took 5 bases from V and 3 from J, leaving 17 bases between them. The length of the CDR3 is 15 residues. DNA for the CDR3: TGTGCCAGCAGTCCCAGGGGAGGGTATATCTACGAGCAGTACTTC. It yields the protein CASSPRGGYIYEQYF.